This T cell receptor beta chain was captured in a study of T cells in Graves' hyperthyroidism and ophthalmopathy. This clonotype has ten or more counts. Losses at the gene ends were 8 bases for V and 5 bases for J; bases not matched to a gene: 13. The CDR3 length is 15 residues. CDR1 and CDR2 from the germline V gene are SNHLY and FYNNEI. RNA transcripts served as the template for amplifying TCR beta CDR3 regions. HTBI primers drove first-round RT-PCR of the TCR CDR3. TCRdb re-analysed the multiplex PCR reads in MiXCR, keeping a single row per CDR3 protein. The repertoire holds roughly 500,000 distinct CDR3 sequences, with about 15% as singletons.

Sequencing used blood. V gene TRBV2 combines with J gene TRBJ1-2, with 8 bases matching TRBD1. This TCR was sampled from a woman younger than 45 with Graves' hyperthyroidism that later progressed to Graves' ophthalmopathy. CDR3 region: CASLGQGAHGYGYTF. Written as DNA, the CDR3 is TGTGCCAGCCTTGGCCAGGGGGCTCACGGATATGGCTACACCTTC.